Listed here is a single TCR beta chain. Researchers collected about 10 milliliters of peripheral blood from every single donor. For the second PCR, which ran for roughly 6 to 12 cycles, a sample-barcoded 5' primer and a J-beta primer mix were used. From the 5' RACE reads, TCRdb called clonotypes with MiXCR, one entry per CDR3 protein. The sample gives 1.5 million to 2 million distinct CDR3 sequences, over 25% of which show up once; 7.7% is in the top ten. The germline gives CDR1 KGHDR, CDR2 SFDVKD. The CDR3 consists of 16 residues. V was pared by 3 bases and J by 3 bases, with 4 bases of the junction left unmatched. The data were obtained in a study of blood T cells in healthy people across ages.

The chain links TRBV24-1 to TRBJ2-3; TRBD2 matches at 11 bases. This TCR was recovered from a woman in her 30s in good health. The specimen sequenced was blood. CDR3 sequence reads: CATSDPTSGSTDTQYF. For the CDR3, the DNA is TGTGCCACCAGTGATCCTACTAGCGGGAGTACAGATACGCAGTATTTT.